The subject of this entry is one TCR beta chain. Via MiXCR, TCRdb re-called the 5' RACE reads, giving one row per CDR3 protein. The sample lists about 720,000 distinct CDR3 sequences, over 8.5% seen once, with 0.75% to 1% in the top ten. This entry belongs to a study of identical twins. The data were also submitted as part of a second study, on yellow fever vaccine responses in identical twins.

Sequencing input: PBMCs. The sequence derives from a woman between 18 and 29 years old in good health.

The CDR3 DNA is TGTGCCAGCAGCGCGTCGGCGGGGGCGAACCTTCTGTACGAGCAGTACTTC. It encodes CASSASAGANLLYEQYF. The chain is built from TRBV9 and TRBJ2-7, with D maybe TRBD2 (7 bases). The CDR3 is 17 amino acids. Germline V gene data show CDR1 as SGDLS and CDR2 as YYNGEE. The V gene lost 3 bases and the J gene lost 4 bases, with 23 bases spanning the gap.